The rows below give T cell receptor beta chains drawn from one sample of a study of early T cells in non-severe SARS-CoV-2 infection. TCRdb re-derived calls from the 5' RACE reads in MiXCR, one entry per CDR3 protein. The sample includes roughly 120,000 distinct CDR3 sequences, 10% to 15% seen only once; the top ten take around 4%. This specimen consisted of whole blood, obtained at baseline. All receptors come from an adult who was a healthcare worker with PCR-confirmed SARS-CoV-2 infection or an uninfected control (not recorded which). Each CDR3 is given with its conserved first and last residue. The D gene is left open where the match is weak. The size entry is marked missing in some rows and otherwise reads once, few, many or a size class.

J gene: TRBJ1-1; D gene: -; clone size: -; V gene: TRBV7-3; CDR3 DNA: TGTGCCAGCAGCTCACACATGAACACTGAAGCTTTCTTT; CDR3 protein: CASSSHMNTEAFF
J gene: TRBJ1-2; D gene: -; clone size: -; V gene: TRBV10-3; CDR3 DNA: TGTGCCATCAGAGATGACCCTAACTATGGCTACACCTTC; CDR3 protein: CAIRDDPNYGYTF
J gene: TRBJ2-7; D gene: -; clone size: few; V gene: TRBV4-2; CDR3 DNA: TGTGCCAGCAGCTACTTCCGGGGGGCTTCCTACGAGCAGTACTTC; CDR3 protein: CASSYFRGASYEQYF
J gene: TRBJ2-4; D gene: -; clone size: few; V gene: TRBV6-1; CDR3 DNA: TGTGCCAGCCACCGAGGAGGGTTGAACATTCAGTACTTC; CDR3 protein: CASHRGGLNIQYF
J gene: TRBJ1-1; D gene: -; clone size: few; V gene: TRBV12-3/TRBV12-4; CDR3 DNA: TGTGCCAGCAGTCCAAATTGGAACACTGAAGCTTTCTTT; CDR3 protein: CASSPNWNTEAFF
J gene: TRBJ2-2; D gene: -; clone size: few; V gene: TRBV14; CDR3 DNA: TGTGCCAGCAGCGGACACAGGGTCCCCGGGGAGCTGTTTTTT; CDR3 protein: CASSGHRVPGELFF
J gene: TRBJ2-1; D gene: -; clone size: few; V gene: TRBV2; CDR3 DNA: TGTGCCAGCAGGATTACGACAGCCTTGGAGCAGTTCTTC; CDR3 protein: CASRITTALEQFF
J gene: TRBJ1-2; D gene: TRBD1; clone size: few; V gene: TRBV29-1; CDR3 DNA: TGCAGCGTACAGGGGGCTGACTATGGCTACACCTTC; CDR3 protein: CSVQGADYGYTF
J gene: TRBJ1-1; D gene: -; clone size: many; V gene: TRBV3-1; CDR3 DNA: TGTGCCAGCCGAGGGTGGACTGAAGCTTTCTTT; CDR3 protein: CASRGWTEAFF
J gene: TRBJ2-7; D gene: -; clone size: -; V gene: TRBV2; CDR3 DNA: TGTGCCAGCAGTCTAACCGGGACTCACTCCTACGAGCAGTACTTC; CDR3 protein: CASSLTGTHSYEQYF
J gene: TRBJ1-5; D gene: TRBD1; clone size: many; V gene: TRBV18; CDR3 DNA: TGTGCCAGCTCACTTCGAGGGGGCGAAAGTGAGCCCCAGCATTTT; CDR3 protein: CASSLRGGESEPQHF
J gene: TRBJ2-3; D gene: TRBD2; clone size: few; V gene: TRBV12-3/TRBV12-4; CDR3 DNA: TGTGCCAGCAGTCCAGGGACTAGCGGGCGAACAGATACGCAGTATTTT; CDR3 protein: CASSPGTSGRTDTQYF
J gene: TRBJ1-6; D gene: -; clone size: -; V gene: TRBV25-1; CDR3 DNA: TGTGCCAGCAGTCGCCAGTATAATTCACCCCTCCACTTT; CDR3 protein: CASSRQYNSPLHF
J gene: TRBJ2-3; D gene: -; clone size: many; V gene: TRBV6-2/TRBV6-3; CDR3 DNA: TGTGCCAGCAGTTACTTGGGGACGCCCACAGATACGCAGTATTTT; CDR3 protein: CASSYLGTPTDTQYF
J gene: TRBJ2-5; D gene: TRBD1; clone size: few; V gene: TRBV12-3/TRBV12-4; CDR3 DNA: TGTGCCAGCAGTTTAGGGACAGGGGGTTGGGAGACCCAGTACTTC; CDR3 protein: CASSLGTGGWETQYF
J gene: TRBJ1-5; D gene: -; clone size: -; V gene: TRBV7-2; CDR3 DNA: TGTGCCAGCAGTGCGCTAGGAGGCAATCAGCCCCAGCATTTT; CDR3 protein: CASSALGGNQPQHF
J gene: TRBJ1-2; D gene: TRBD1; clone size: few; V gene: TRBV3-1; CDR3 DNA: TGTGCCAGCAGCCAAGACCTGACAGGGGGCAGCGGCTACACCTTC; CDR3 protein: CASSQDLTGGSGYTF
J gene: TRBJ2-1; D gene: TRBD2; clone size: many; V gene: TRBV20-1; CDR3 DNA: TGCAGTGCTAGGCCAGTTCTAGCGGGGGTCTACAATGAGCAGTTCTTC; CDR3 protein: CSARPVLAGVYNEQFF
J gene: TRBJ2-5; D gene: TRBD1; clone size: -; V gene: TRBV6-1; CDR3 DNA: TGTGCCAGCAGTGTTCCCTACAGGGGGCTCGAGGCACCCCAGTACTTC; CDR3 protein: CASSVPYRGLEAPQYF
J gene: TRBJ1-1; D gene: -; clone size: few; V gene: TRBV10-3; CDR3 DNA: TGTGCCATCAGTAGGACAGAAGCGAACACTGAAGCTTTCTTT; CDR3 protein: CAISRTEANTEAFF
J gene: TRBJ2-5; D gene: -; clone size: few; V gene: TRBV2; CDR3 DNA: TGTGCCAGCAGTGAAGCGGGACATGGGCAGATTCAAGGGACCCAGTACTTC; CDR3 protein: CASSEAGHGQIQGTQYF
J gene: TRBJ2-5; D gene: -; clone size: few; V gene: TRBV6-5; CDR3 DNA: TGTGCCAGCAGTTACTCGGGCCTACCCGAAGAGACCCAGTACTTC; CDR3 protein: CASSYSGLPEETQYF
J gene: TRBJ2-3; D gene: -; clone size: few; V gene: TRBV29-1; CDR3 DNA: TGCAGCGTTGAACACTCACCCCAGGGCACAGATACGCAGTATTTT; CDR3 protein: CSVEHSPQGTDTQYF
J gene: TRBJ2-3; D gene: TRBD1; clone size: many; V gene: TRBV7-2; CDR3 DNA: TGTGCCAGCAGCTTAGCGGGGGACAGGGGAAGGGGTACGCAGTATTTT; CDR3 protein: CASSLAGDRGRGTQYF
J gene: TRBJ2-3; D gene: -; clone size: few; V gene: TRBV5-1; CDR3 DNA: TGCGCCAGCAGCCCGTGGGGGACAGATACGCAGTATTTT; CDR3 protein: CASSPWGTDTQYF
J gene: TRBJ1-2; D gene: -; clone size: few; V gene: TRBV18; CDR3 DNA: TGTGCCAGCTCACCAGTAGCGCCCTATGGCTACACCTTC; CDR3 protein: CASSPVAPYGYTF
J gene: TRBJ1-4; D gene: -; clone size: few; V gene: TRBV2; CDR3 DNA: TGTGCCAGCAGTGAGGATGCAACTAATGAAAAACTGTTTTTT; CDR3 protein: CASSEDATNEKLFF
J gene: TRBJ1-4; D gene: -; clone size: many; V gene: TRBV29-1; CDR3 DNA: TGCAGCGCAGGAGGAGGAACTAATGAAAAACTGTTTTTT; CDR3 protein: CSAGGGTNEKLFF
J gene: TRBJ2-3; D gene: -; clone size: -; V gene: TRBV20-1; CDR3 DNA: TGCAGTGCTAGAGGAAAAGCAGATACGCAGTATTTT; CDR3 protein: CSARGKADTQYF
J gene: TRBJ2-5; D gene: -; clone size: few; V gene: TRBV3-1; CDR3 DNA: TGTGCCAGCAGCCAAGTGGCAGAGACCCAGTACTTC; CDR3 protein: CASSQVAETQYF
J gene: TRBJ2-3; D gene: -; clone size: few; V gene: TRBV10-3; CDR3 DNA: TGTGCCATCAGTGAGTCGGTGGATACGCAGTATTTT; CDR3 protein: CAISESVDTQYF
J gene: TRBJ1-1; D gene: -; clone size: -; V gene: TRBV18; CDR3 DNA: TGTGCCAGCTCACCCCCCGGAAAGAACACTGAAGCTTTCTTT; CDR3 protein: CASSPPGKNTEAFF
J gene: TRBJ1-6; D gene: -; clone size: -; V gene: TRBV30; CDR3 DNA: TGTGCCTGGAGTGTAACGGCAAATTCACCCCTCCACTTT; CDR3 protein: CAWSVTANSPLHF
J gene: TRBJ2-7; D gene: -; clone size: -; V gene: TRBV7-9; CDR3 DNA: TGTGCCAGCAGCTTTAGCGGATACGAGCAGTACTTC; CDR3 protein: CASSFSGYEQYF
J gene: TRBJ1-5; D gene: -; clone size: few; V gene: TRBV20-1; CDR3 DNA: TGCAGTGCCAATAGCGGGAATAGCAATCAGCCCCAGCATTTT; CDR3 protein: CSANSGNSNQPQHF
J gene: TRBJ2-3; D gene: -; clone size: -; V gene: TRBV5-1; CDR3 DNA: TGCGCCAGCAGCTTCAGCGGCGCTAGCACAGATACGCAGTATTTT; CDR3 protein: CASSFSGASTDTQYF
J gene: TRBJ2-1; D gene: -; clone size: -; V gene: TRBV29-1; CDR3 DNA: TGCAGCGTTGAATCCCGCAGATCCTACAATGAGCAGTTCTTC; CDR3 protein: CSVESRRSYNEQFF
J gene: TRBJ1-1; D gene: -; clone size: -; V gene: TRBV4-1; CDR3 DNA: TGCGCCAGCAGCCAACAACAGATGATGAACACTGAAGCTTTCTTT; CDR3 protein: CASSQQQMMNTEAFF
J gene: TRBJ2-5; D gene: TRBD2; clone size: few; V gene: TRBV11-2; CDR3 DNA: TGTGCCAGCAGCTTAGGGGTGACTAGCGGTATCCAAGAGACCCAGTACTTC; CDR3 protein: CASSLGVTSGIQETQYF
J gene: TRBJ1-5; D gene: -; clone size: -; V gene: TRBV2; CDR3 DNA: TGTGCCAGCACCTCGGCCAGCAATCAGCCCCAGCATTTT; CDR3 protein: CASTSASNQPQHF
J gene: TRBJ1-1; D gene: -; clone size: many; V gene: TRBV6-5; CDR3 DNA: TGTGCCAGCAGGTACGACTCGGGCACTGAAGCTTTCTTT; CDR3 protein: CASRYDSGTEAFF
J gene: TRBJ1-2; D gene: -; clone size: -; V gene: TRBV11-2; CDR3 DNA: TGTGCCAGCAGCTTAGATCACCGAAGGACAGCGGGAACTAATGGCTACACCTTC; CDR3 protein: CASSLDHRRTAGTNGYTF
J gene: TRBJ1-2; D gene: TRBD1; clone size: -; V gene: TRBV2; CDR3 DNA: TGTGCCAGCTCCAGAGGGACAGGCTATGGCTACACCTTC; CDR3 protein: CASSRGTGYGYTF
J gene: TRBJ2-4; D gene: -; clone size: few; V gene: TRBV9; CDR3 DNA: TGTGCCAGCAGCTCAGGGGGGGCGGCCAAAAACATTCAGTACTTC; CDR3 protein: CASSSGGAAKNIQYF
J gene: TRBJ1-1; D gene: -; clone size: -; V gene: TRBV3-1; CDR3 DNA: TGTGCCAGCAGCCTACAAGTTCCCGGTGGGGCTTTCTTT; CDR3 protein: CASSLQVPGGAFF
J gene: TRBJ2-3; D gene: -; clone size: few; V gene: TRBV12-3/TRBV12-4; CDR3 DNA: TGTGCCAGCAGTTTAGACAGGGGAGGCGACCCAGATACGCAGTATTTT; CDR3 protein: CASSLDRGGDPDTQYF
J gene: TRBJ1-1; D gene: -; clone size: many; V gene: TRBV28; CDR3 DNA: TGTGCCAGCAGTTCACAGGGAGGGAAGACTGAAGCTTTCTTT; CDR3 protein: CASSSQGGKTEAFF
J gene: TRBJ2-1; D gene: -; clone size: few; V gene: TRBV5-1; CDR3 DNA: TGCGCCAGCAGCTTGTCGGGCGCAGAGTACAATGAGCAGTTCTTC; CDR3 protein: CASSLSGAEYNEQFF
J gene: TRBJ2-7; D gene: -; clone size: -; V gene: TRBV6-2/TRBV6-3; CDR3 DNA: TGTGCCAGCAGTTACCAGGGACGGGTGTCGTACGAGCAGTACTTC; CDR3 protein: CASSYQGRVSYEQYF
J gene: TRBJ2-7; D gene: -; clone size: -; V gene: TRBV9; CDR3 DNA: TGTGCCAGCAGCGGTTATCTGGGCGAGCAGTACTTC; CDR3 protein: CASSGYLGEQYF
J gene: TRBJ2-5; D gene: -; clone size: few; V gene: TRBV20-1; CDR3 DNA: TGCAGTGCCCCTCGCGTCGGGCTGGTGGCCCAGTACTTC; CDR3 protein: CSAPRVGLVAQYF